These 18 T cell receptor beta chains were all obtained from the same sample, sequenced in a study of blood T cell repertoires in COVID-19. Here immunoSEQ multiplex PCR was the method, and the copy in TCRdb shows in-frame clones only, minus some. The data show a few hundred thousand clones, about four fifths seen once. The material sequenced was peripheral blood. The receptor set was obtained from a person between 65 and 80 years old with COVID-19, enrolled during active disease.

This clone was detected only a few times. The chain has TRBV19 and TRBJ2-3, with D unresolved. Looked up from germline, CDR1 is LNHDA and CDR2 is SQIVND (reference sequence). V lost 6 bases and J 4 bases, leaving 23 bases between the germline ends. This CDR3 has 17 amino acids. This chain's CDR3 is CASSPSFWLSTSDTQYF. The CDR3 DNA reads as TGTGCCAGTAGCCCTAGTTTTTGGCTCTCGACCTCAGATACGCAGTATTTT. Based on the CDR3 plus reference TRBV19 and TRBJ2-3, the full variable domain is DGGITQSPKYLFRKEGQNVTLSCEQNLNHDAMYWYRQDPGQGLRLIYYSQIVNDFQKGDIAEGYSVSREKKESFPLTVTSAQKNPTAFYLCASSPSFWLSTSDTQYFGPGTRLTVL.

The CDR3 loop reads CAISLGLAGNEQFF. In nucleotides, the CDR3 is TGTGCCATCAGTTTGGGACTAGCGGGAAATGAGCAGTTCTTC. The chain is built from TRBV10-3 and TRBJ2-1; 13 bases are shared with TRBD2. The CDR3 runs to 14 residues. Germline V lookup: CDR1 ENHRY, CDR2 SYGVKD. The trim removed 5 bases at V and 7 bases at J, leaving 2 bases unmatched.

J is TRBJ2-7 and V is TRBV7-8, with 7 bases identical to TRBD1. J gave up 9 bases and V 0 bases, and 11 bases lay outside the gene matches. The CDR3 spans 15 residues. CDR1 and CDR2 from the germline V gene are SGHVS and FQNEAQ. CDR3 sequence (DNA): TGTGCCAGCAGCTTAGCTCTCAGACAGGGAACGTGGCAGTACTTC. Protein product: CASSLALRQGTWQYF.

The CDR3 loop reads CASSLDRTSGYNEQFF. The CDR3 nucleotides read TGTGCCAGCAGCTTAGATCGGACTAGCGGTTACAATGAGCAGTTCTTC. The chain employs TRBV11-1 and TRBJ2-1; the match to TRBD2 covers 10 bases. The CDR3 sequence is 16 residues long. CDR1 is SGHAT and CDR2 is FQDESV in the germline V gene (reference sequence). The trim removed 1 base at V and 4 bases at J, leaving 4 bases unmatched.

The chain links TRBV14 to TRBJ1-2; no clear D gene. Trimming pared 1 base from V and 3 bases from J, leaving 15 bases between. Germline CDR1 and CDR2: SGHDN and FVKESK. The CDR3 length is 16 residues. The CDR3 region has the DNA TGTGCCAGCAGCCAAGGGAGGGCAGGTGGATACTATGGCTACACCTTC. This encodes CASSQGRAGGYYGYTF. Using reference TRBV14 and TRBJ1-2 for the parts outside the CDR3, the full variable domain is EAGVTQFPSHSVIEKGQTVTLRCDPISGHDNLYWYRRVMGKEIKFLLHFVKESKQDESGMPNNRFLAERTGGTYSTLKVQPAELEDSGVYFCASSQGRAGGYYGYTFGSGTRLTVV.

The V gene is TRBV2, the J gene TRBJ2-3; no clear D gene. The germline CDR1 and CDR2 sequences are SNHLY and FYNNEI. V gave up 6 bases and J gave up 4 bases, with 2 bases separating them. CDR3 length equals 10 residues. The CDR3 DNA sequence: TGTGCCAGCAGCTCAGATACGCAGTATTTT. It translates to CASSSDTQYF.

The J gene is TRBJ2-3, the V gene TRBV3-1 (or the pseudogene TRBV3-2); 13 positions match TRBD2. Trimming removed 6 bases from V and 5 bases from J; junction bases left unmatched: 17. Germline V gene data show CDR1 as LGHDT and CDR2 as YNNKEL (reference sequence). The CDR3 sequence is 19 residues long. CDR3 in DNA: TGTGCCAGCAGACCCGGACAACGACTAGCGGGAGGAGGGAAAGATACGCAGTATTTT. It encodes CASRPGQRLAGGGKDTQYF.

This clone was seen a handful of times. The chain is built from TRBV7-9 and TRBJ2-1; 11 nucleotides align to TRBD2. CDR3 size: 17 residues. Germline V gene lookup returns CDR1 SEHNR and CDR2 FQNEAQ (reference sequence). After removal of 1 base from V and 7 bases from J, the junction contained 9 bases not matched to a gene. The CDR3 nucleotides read TGTGCCAGCAGCTTAGTATTAGGACTAGCGGGTTCGAATGAGCAGTTCTTC. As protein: CASSLVLGLAGSNEQFF.

CDR3 sequence (DNA): TGTGCCAGCAGCCCCCGGGCAGGGGATGGCTACACCTTC. Its protein product is CASSPRAGDGYTF. The chain couples TRBV14 to TRBJ1-2, with a tentative D call TRBD1 (6 bases). Trimming removed 4 bases from V and 6 bases from J, with 12 bases in between. CDR3 length: 13 amino acids. Germline V CDR1 and CDR2: SGHDN, FVKESK.

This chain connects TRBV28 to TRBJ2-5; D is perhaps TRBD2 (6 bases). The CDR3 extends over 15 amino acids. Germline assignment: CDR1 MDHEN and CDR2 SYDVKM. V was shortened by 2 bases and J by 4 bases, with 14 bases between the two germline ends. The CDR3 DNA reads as TGTGCCAGCAGTTTAGCGGGACCCGCGGGAGAGACCCAGTACTTC. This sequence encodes CASSLAGPAGETQYF.

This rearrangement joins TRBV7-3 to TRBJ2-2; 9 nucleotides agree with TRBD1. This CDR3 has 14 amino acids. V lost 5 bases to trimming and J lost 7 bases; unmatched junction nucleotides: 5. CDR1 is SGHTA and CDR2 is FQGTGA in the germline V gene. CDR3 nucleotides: TGTGCCAGCAGCAGACAGGGGGATGGCGGGGAGCTGTTTTTT. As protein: CASSRQGDGGELFF.

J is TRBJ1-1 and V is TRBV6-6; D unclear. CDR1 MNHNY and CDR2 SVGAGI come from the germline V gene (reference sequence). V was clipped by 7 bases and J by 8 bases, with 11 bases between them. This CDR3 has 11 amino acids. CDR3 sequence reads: CASKSGREAFF. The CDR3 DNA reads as TGTGCCAGCAAGAGTGGCAGGGAAGCTTTCTTT.

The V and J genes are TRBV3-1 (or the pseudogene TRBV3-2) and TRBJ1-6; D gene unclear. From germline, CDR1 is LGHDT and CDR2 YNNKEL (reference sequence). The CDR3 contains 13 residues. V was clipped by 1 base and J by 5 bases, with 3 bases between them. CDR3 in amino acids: CASSQADNSPLHF. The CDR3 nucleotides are TGTGCCAGCAGCCAAGCGGATAATTCACCCCTCCACTTT.

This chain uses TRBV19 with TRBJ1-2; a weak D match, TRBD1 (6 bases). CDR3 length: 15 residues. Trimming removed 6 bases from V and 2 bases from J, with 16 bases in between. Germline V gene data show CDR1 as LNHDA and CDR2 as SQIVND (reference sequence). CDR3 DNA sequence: TGTGCCAGTAGGGCAACAGGGAGCGTAAACTATGGCTACACCTTC. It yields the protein CASRATGSVNYGYTF.

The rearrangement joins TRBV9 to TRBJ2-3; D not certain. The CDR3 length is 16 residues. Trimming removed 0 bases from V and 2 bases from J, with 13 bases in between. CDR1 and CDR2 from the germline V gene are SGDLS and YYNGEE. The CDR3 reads CASSVDREQSTDTQYF. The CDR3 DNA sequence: TGTGCCAGCAGCGTAGACCGCGAGCAATCCACAGATACGCAGTATTTT.

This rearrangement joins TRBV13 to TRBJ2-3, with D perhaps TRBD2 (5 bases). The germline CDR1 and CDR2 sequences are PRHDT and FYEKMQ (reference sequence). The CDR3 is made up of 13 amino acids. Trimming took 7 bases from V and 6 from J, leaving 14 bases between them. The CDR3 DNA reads TGTGCCAGCACCACTACCGGGGTTGATACGCAGTATTTT. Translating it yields CASTTTGVDTQYF.

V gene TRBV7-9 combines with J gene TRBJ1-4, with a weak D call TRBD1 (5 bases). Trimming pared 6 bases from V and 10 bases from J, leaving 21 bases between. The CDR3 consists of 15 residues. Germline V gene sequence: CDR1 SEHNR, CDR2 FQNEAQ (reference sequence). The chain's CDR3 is CASSSPQVFAGKLFF. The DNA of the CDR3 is TGTGCCAGCAGTTCACCACAGGTGTTTGCAGGAAAACTGTTTTTT.

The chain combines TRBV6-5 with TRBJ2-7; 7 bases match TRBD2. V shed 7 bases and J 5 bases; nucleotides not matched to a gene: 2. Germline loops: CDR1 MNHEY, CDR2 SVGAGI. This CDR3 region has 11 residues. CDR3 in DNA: TGTGCCAGCACCAGCGGGAACGAGCAGTACTTC. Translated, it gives CASTSGNEQYF.